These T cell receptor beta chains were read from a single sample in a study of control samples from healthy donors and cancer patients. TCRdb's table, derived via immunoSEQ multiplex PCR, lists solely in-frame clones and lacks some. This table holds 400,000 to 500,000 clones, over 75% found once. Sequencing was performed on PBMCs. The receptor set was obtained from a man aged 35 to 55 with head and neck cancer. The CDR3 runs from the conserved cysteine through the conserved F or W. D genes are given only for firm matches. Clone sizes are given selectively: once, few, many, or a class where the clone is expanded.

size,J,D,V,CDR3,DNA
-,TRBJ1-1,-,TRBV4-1,CASSQATEAFF,TGCGCCAGCAGCCAAGCCACTGAAGCTTTCTTT
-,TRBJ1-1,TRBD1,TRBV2,CASSGTAGTEAFF,TGTGCCAGCAGCGGGACAGCGGGCACTGAAGCTTTCTTT
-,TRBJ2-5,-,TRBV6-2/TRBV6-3,CASSSLTGIQETQYF,TGTGCCAGCAGTTCCCTAACGGGAATCCAAGAGACCCAGTACTTC
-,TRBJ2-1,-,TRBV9,CASSVGKNFNEQFF,TGTGCCAGCAGCGTAGGGAAGAACTTTAATGAGCAGTTCTTC
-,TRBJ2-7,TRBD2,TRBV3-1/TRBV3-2,CASSQRTSGSSYEQYF,TGTGCCAGCAGCCAAAGGACTAGCGGGAGCTCCTACGAGCAGTACTTC
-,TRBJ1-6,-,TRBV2,CASSGADYSPLHF,TGTGCCAGCAGTGGTGCCGACTATTCACCCCTCCACTTT
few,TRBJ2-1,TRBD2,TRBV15,CATSRESSGRAFNEQFF,TGTGCCACCAGCAGAGAATCAAGCGGGAGGGCTTTCAATGAGCAGTTCTTC
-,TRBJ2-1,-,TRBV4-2,CASSQDPASAEQFF,TGTGCCAGCAGCCAAGATCCCGCATCGGCTGAGCAGTTCTTC
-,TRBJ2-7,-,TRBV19,CASSIWAVEGYEQYF,TGTGCCAGTAGTATATGGGCCGTGGAGGGCTACGAGCAGTACTTC
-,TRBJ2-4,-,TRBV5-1,CASSPEPEYRFIQYF,TGCGCCAGCAGCCCGGAGCCCGAATACCGCTTCATTCAGTACTTC
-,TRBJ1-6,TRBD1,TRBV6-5,CASIRDRDSFSPLHF,TGTGCCAGCATCCGGGACAGAGATTCCTTTTCACCCCTCCACTTT
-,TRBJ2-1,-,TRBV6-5,CASRVTGEGEQFF,TGTGCCAGCAGGGTAACAGGGGAGGGTGAGCAGTTCTTC
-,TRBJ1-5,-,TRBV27,CASSLSGGLSNQPQHF,TGTGCCAGCAGTTTATCGGGGGGTTTGAGCAATCAGCCCCAGCATTTT
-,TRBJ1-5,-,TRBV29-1,CSVQEGLGQPQHF,TGCAGCGTTCAGGAGGGATTGGGGCAGCCCCAGCATTTT
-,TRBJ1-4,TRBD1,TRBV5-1,CASRDWDRADEKLFF,TGCGCCAGCAGAGATTGGGACAGAGCGGATGAAAAACTGTTTTTT
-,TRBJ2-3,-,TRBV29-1,CSAQKGGGPTDTQYF,TGCAGCGCACAAAAAGGGGGGGGCCCAACAGATACGCAGTATTTT
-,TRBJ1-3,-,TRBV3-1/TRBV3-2,CASRGNGFGNTIYF,TGTGCCAGCAGAGGTAACGGGTTCGGAAACACCATATATTTT
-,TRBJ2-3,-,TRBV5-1,CASSLDQGLRGTDTQYF,TGCGCCAGCAGCTTGGATCAGGGACTTCGAGGCACAGATACGCAGTATTTT
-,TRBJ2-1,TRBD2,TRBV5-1,CASTPLAGGYNEQFF,TGCGCCAGCACCCCTCTAGCGGGGGGTTACAATGAGCAGTTCTTC
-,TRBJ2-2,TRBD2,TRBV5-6,CASSLVASGRWELFF,TGTGCCAGCAGCTTGGTGGCTAGCGGGAGATGGGAGCTGTTTTTT
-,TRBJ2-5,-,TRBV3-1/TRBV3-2,CASSQTTGTHGETQYF,TGTGCCAGCAGCCAGACGACCGGGACCCATGGAGAGACCCAGTACTTC
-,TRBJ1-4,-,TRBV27,CASSLSVDEKLFF,TGTGCCAGCAGTTTATCTGTGGATGAAAAACTGTTTTTT
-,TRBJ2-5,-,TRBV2,CASSLNAGETQYF,TGTGCCAGCAGCCTTAACGCGGGTGAGACCCAGTACTTC
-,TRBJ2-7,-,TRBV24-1,CATSGAGSYEQYF,TGTGCCACCAGTGGGGCAGGGTCCTACGAGCAGTACTTC
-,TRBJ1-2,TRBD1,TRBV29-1,CSVPRDSSNYGYTF,TGCAGCGTTCCCCGGGACAGTTCTAACTATGGCTACACCTTC